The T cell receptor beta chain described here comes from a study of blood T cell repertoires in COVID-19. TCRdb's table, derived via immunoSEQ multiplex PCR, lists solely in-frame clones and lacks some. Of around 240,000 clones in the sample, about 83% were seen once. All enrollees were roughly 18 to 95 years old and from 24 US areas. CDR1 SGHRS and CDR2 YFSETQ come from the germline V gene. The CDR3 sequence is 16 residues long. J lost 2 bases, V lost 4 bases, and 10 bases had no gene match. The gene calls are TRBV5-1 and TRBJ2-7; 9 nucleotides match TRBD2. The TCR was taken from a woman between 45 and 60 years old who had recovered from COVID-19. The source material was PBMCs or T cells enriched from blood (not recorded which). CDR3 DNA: TGCGCCAGCAGCCCGCTTAGCGGGAGAGGCCCCTACGAGCAGTACTTC. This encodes CASSPLSGRGPYEQYF.